A selection of T cell receptor beta chains follows, all from one sample in a study of cytomegalovirus exposure and HLA in healthy donors. Only in-frame clones appear in the TCRdb table, and some are missing; sequencing was by immunoSEQ multiplex PCR. The sample contains about 140,000 clones, around four fifths of which appear only once. The sample was PBMCs. These receptors originate from a woman aged 40 to 50 in good health and CMV-seronegative. The CDR3 runs from the conserved cysteine through the conserved F or W. The D gene is left open where the match is weak. Where a row states a size, it is once, few, many or the class of an expanded clone; other rows omit it.

abundance	d_gene	v_gene	j_gene	len	CDR3aa	CDR3nt
NA	NA	TRBV7-9	TRBJ1-1	16	CASSPRGADRNTEAFF	TGTGCCAGCAGCCCACGGGGGGCGGATAGGAACACTGAAGCTTTCTTT
NA	NA	TRBV7-9	TRBJ2-7	14	CASSRGQNTYEQYF	TGTGCCAGCAGCCGCGGACAAAATACCTACGAGCAGTACTTC
NA	NA	TRBV6-1	TRBJ1-5	12	CASRGQNQPQHF	TGTGCCAGCAGAGGACAAAATCAGCCCCAGCATTTT
NA	NA	TRBV6-5	TRBJ1-2	16	CASSYSPGLTNYGYTF	TGTGCCAGCAGTTACTCGCCGGGACTCACTAACTATGGCTACACCTTC
NA	NA	TRBV2	TRBJ1-1	13	CASSDSANTEAFF	TGTGCCAGCAGTGATTCAGCGAACACTGAGGCTTTCTTT
few	NA	TRBV7-9	TRBJ1-2	15	CASSSTDRGGYGYTF	TGTGCCAGCAGCTCTACGGACCGCGGAGGGTATGGCTACACCTTC
NA	NA	TRBV4-1	TRBJ1-1	14	CASSRGTGNTEAFF	TGCGCCAGCAGCCGCGGGACGGGGAACACTGAAGCTTTCTTT
once	NA	TRBV27	TRBJ2-7	14	CASSLSWQYYEQYF	TGTGCCAGCAGTTTATCCTGGCAGTATTACGAGCAGTACTTC
NA	NA	TRBV6-5	TRBJ1-4	15	CASSYTGRINEKLFF	TGTGCCAGCAGTTACACAGGACGGATTAATGAAAAACTGTTTTTT
NA	NA	TRBV7-9	TRBJ1-4	16	CASSHAGEGNNEKLFF	TGTGCCAGCAGCCATGCAGGGGAGGGAAATAATGAAAAACTGTTTTTT
once	NA	TRBV4-3	TRBJ1-2	17	CASSQDRTQELYYGYTF	TGCGCCAGCAGCCAAGATCGGACACAGGAACTTTACTATGGCTACACCTTC
NA	NA	TRBV5-1	TRBJ1-2	14	CASSLDSPNYGYTF	TGCGCCAGCAGCTTGGACAGTCCTAACTATGGCTACACCTTC
NA	NA	TRBV7-2	TRBJ2-7	13	CASSKGTSTEQYF	TGTGCCAGCAGCAAAGGGACTTCGACGGAGCAGTACTTC
NA	NA	TRBV19	TRBJ1-5	12	CASTGERQPQHF	TGTGCCAGTACTGGGGAGAGGCAGCCCCAGCATTTT
NA	TRBD1	TRBV5-6	TRBJ1-1	14	CASRRTGRNTEAFF	TGTGCCAGCAGGAGGACAGGGCGGAACACTGAAGCTTTCTTT